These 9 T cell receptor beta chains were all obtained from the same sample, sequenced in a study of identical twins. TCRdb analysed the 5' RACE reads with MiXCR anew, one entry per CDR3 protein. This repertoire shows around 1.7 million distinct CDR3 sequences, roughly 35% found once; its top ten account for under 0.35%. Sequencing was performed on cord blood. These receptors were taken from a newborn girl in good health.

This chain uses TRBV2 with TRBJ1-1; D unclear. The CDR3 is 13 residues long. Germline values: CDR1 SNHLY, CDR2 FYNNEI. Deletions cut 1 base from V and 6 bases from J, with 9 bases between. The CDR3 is CASSEGYGAEAFF. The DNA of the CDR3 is TGTGCCAGCAGTGAAGGGTATGGGGCTGAAGCTTTCTTT.

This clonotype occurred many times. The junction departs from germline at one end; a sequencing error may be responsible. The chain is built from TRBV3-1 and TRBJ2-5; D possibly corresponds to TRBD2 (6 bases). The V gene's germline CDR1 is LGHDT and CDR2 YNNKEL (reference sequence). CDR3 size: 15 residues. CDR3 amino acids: CASSQRTNRQGTQYF. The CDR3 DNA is TGTGCCAGCAGCCAAAGGACTAACCGGCAAGGGACCCAGTACTTC.

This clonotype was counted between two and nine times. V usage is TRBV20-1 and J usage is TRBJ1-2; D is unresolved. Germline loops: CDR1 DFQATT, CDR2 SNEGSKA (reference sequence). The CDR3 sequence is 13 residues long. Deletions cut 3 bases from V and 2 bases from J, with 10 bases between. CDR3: CSARGKENYGYTF. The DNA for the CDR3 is TGCAGTGCTAGGGGGAAGGAGAACTATGGCTACACCTTC.

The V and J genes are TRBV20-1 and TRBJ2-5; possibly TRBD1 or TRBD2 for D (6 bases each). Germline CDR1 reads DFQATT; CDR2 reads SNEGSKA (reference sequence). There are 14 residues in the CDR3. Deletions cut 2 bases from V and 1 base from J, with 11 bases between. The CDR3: CSARKRGLQETQYF. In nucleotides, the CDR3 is TGCAGTGCTAGAAAACGGGGGCTCCAAGAGACCCAGTACTTC.

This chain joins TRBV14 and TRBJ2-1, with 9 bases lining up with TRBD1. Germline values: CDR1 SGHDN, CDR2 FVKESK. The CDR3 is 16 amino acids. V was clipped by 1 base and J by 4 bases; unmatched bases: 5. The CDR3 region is CASSQVGTGMYNEQFF. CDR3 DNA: TGTGCCAGCAGCCAAGTAGGGACAGGGATGTACAATGAGCAGTTCTTC.

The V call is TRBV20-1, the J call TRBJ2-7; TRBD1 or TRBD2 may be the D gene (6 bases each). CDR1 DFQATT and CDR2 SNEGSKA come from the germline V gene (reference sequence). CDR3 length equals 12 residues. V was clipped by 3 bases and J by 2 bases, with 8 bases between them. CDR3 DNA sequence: TGCAGTGCTAGTGGGGGGCCCTACGAGCAGTACTTC. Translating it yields CSASGGPYEQYF.

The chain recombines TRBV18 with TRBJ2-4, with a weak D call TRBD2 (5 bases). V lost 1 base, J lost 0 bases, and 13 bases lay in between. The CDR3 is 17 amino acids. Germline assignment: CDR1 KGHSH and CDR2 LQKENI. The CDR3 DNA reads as TGTGCCAGCTCACCACTTGAGGGTACGGGAGCCAAAAACATTCAGTACTTC. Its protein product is CASSPLEGTGAKNIQYF.

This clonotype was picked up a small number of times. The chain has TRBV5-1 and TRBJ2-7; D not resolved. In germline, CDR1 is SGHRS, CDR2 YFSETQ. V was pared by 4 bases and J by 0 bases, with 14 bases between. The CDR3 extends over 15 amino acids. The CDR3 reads CASSPKVLTSYEQYF. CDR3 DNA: TGCGCCAGCAGCCCTAAGGTTTTGACCTCCTACGAGCAGTACTTC.

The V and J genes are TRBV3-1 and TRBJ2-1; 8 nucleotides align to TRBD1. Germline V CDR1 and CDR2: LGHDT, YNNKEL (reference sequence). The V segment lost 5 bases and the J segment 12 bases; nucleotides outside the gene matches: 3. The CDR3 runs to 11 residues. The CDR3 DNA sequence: TGTGCCAGCAGCGACAGGGGAGGGCAGTTCTTC. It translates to CASSDRGGQFF.